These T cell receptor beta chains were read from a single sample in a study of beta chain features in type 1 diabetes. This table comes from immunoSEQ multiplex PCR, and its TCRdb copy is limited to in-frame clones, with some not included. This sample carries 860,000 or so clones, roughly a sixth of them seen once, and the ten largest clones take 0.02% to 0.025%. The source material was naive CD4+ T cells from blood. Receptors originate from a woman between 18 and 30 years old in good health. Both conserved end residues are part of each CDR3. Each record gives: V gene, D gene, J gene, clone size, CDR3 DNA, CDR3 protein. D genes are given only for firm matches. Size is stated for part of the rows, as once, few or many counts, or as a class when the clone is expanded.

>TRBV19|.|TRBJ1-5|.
TGTGCCAGTAGTATTAATTGGAAGAATCAGCCCCAGCATTTT
CASSINWKNQPQHF
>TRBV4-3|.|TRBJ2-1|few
TGCGCCAGCAGCCAAAGGGTAAGCTCCTACAATGAGCAGTTCTTC
CASSQRVSSYNEQFF
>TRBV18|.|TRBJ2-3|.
TGTGCCAGCTCACCGCTTGCGGGAACGGGCACAGATACGCAGTATTTT
CASSPLAGTGTDTQYF
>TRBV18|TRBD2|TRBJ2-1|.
TGTGCCAGCTCACCAAGTAGCGGGACATACAATGAGCAGTTCTTC
CASSPSSGTYNEQFF
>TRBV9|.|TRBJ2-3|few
TGTGCCAGCAGCGTAGTTGCGGGGAGCACAGATACGCAGTATTTT
CASSVVAGSTDTQYF
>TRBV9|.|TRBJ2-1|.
TGTGCCAGCAGCTTAACCCTTTACAATGAGCAGTTCTTC
CASSLTLYNEQFF
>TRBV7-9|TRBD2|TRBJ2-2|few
TGTGCCAGCAGCCCGGGACTAGCTGGGAAGACCGGGGAGCTGTTTTTT
CASSPGLAGKTGELFF
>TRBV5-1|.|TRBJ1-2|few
TGCGCCAGCAGCCCGGACAGCTATGGCTACACCTTC
CASSPDSYGYTF
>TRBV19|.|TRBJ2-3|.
TGTGCCAGTAACCTAGGGAGAAGCACAGATACGCAGTATTTT
CASNLGRSTDTQYF
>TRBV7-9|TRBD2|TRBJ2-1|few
TGTGCCAGCAGCCCAAAGGGGGGTAGCGGGAGCGGCGGGGAGCAGTTCTTC
CASSPKGGSGSGGEQFF
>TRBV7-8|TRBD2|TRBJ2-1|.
TGTGCCAGCAGCTTACCCTCATCCCGACTAGCGGGAGGGGACAATGAGCAGTTCTTC
CASSLPSSRLAGGDNEQFF
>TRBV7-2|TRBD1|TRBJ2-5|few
TGTGCCAGCAGCCCAGGACAGGGAGAGACCCAGTACTTC
CASSPGQGETQYF
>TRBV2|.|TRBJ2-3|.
TGTGCCAGCAGAGGGAGTAGCACAGATACGCAGTATTTT
CASRGSSTDTQYF
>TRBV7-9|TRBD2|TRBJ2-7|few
TGTGCCAGCAGCCGGAGGGGACTAGCGGGAACCTACGAGCAGTACTTC
CASSRRGLAGTYEQYF
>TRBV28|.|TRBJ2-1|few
TGTGCCAGCAGTTTCTGGGGCGTTGACACCCTGAGCTCCTACAATGAGCAGTTCTTC
CASSFWGVDTLSSYNEQFF
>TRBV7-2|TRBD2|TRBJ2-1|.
TGTGCCAGCAGCTATAGCGGGTCCGGAGCAAAGGAGCAGTTCTTC
CASSYSGSGAKEQFF
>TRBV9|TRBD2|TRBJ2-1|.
TGTGCCAGCAGCCTCGGGACTAGCGCCTACAATGAGCAGTTCTTC
CASSLGTSAYNEQFF
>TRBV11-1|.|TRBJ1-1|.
TGTGCCAGCAGCTTAATGGTAGCGAACACTGAAGCTTTCTTT
CASSLMVANTEAFF
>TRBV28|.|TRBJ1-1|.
TGTGCCAGCGAGACCTTACACACTGAAGCTTTCTTT
CASETLHTEAFF
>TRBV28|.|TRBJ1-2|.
TGTGCCAGCAGTGAAAACCTCCGGGACAGCTACACCTTC
CASSENLRDSYTF
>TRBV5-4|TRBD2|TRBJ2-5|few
TGTGCCAGCAGCTTGCTAGCGGGCGACCAAGAGACCCAGTACTTC
CASSLLAGDQETQYF
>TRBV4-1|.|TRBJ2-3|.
TGCGCCAGCAGCCAAGTGTCACCTAGCACAGATACGCAGTATTTT
CASSQVSPSTDTQYF
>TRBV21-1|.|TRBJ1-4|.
TGTGCCAGCAGCACCCGACAGGGTTGGGAAAAACTGTTTTTT
CASSTRQGWEKLFF
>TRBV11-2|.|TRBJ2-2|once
TGTGCCAGCAGCTTAGAGTTGTTGGTAACCGGGGAGCTGTTTTTT
CASSLELLVTGELFF
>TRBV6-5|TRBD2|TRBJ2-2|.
TGTGCCAGCAGCTCTAGCGGGACCCGTGGAGGGGAGCTGTTTTTT
CASSSSGTRGGELFF
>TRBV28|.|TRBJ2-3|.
TGTGCCAGCAGTTCACCAGGGCACGGAGATACGCAGTATTTT
CASSSPGHGDTQYF
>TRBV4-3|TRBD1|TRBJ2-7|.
TGCGCCAGCAGCCAAGATTGGACAGGGGGACGGAACGAGCAGTACTTC
CASSQDWTGGRNEQYF
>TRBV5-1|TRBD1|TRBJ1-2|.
TGCGCCAGCAGAAGCACAGGGGCGGGATTGGGCTACACCTTC
CASRSTGAGLGYTF
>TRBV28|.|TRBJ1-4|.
TGTGCCAGCAGACCAACTTGGGGCCACGAAAAACTGTTTTTT
CASRPTWGHEKLFF
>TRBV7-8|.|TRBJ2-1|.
TGTGCCAGCAGCCTGTTCGAGGGTTCTTTCCCCAATGAGCAGTTCTTC
CASSLFEGSFPNEQFF